Listed below are T cell receptor beta chains from one sample, sequenced in a study of blood T cell repertoires in COVID-19. Profiling relied on immunoSEQ multiplex PCR, and the TCRdb table lists in-frame clones only, not all of them. This sample has 95,000 to 150,000 clones; more than 75% occur once, and the top ten carry 7.5% to 8%. Specimen: peripheral blood. The receptor source for this set is a man aged 45 to 65 with acute or convalescent COVID-19. The CDR3 runs from the conserved cysteine through the conserved F or W. The D gene is left open where the match is weak.

V	D	J	CDR3
TRBV18	.	TRBJ1-1	CASSTHKNTEAFF
TRBV6-5	.	TRBJ2-7	CASGRQDAYEQYF
TRBV2	TRBD1	TRBJ1-2	CASSARGLGYTF
TRBV10-3	TRBD2	TRBJ2-1	CAISEGTSGFNEQFF
TRBV6-4	.	TRBJ1-5	CASRARGGRGDQPQHF
TRBV21-1	.	TRBJ1-5	CASSNLPRQGWSSNQPQHF
TRBV7-9	.	TRBJ2-5	CASSQRGGMETQYF
TRBV3-1/TRBV3-2	TRBD1	TRBJ2-7	CASSHLRGQTTGEQYF
TRBV11-2	.	TRBJ1-6	CASSLGRGNNSPLHF
TRBV28	.	TRBJ2-7	CASSLPPGSGYEQYF